These 32 T cell receptor beta chains originate from one sample sequenced in a study of cytomegalovirus exposure and HLA in healthy donors. Primers included in the PCR were 60 Vbeta and 13 Jbeta primers. Only in-frame clones appear in the TCRdb table, and some are missing; sequencing was by immunoSEQ multiplex PCR. Here the sample table reports 45,000 to 70,000 clones. The sample consisted of PBMCs. The receptors derive from a woman in her 50s in good health and CMV-seropositive.

The chain couples TRBV13 to TRBJ2-5; 10 bases are a match to TRBD2. The CDR3 totals 14 residues. The V gene end was trimmed by 3 bases and the J gene end by 6 bases; junction bases not matched to a gene: 4. CDR1 is PRHDT and CDR2 is FYEKMQ in the germline V gene (reference sequence). CDR3 amino acids: CASSFTSGVKTQYF. CDR3 DNA: TGTGCCAGCAGCTTCACTAGCGGGGTGAAGACCCAGTACTTC.

As concerns this clone: Germline and junction disagree at one end, which may indicate a read error. This chain joins TRBV30 and TRBJ1-2; TRBD1 might be the D (5 bases). The length of the CDR3 is 12 residues. In germline, CDR1 is GTSNPN, CDR2 SVGIG (reference sequence). CDR3 nucleotides: TGTGCCGGGAGGGAGTACCAGGGTGGCTACACCTTC. As protein: CAGREYQGGYTF.

The rearrangement links TRBV5-1 to TRBJ2-5, with TRBD1 identical over 8 bases. CDR1 is SGHRS and CDR2 is YFSETQ in the germline V gene. Germline trimming cut 1 base from V and 5 bases from J; bases unmatched to any gene: 7. CDR3 size: 15 residues. The DNA of the CDR3 is TGCGCCAGCAGCTTGCGACAGGGGATGAAGGAGACCCAGTACTTC. Translating it yields CASSLRQGMKETQYF.

The chain carries TRBV7-9 and TRBJ2-7; D is unclear. With 1 base removed from V and 6 bases from J, the gap between germline ends came to 10 bases. The length of the CDR3 is 13 residues. Germline V gene lookup returns CDR1 SEHNR and CDR2 FQNEAQ (reference sequence). The CDR3 reads CASSLVAGREQYF. CDR3 nucleotides: TGTGCCAGCAGCTTAGTGGCTGGGCGCGAGCAGTACTTC.

This chain uses TRBV5-1 with TRBJ2-1; 7 bases align to TRBD2. This CDR3 has 13 residues. From germline, CDR1 is SGHRS and CDR2 YFSETQ. V lost 6 bases to trimming and J lost 14 bases; unmatched junction nucleotides: 14. For the CDR3, the DNA is TGCGCCAGCACGCGATCGGGAGGCCCCAATAAGTTCTTC. It encodes CASTRSGGPNKFF.

Notes on this clone: The junction departs from germline at one end; a sequencing error may be responsible. CDR3 protein: CASTPGGVETQYF. The CDR3 DNA reads as TGTGCCAGCACACCAGGGGGGGTAGAGACCCAGTACTTC. This rearrangement joins TRBV18 to TRBJ2-5, with D perhaps TRBD1 or TRBD2 (7 bases each). The CDR3 is 13 amino acids. Per the germline V gene, CDR1 is KGHSH and CDR2 is LQKENI.

The rearrangement joins TRBV19 to TRBJ2-5; D is uncertain. The V end lost 5 bases, the J end lost 2 bases, and 6 bases lay between the germline ends. The length of the CDR3 is 12 residues. Looked up from germline, CDR1 is LNHDA and CDR2 is SQIVND (reference sequence). The CDR3 nucleotides read TGTGCCAGTAGTTCTGTTCAAGAGACCCAGTACTTC. The encoded protein is CASSSVQETQYF.

The chain has TRBV19 and TRBJ1-2, with D perhaps matching TRBD1 (5 bases). V shed 2 bases and J shed 8 bases, with 12 bases lying between them. In germline, CDR1 is LNHDA, CDR2 SQIVND (reference sequence). The CDR3 spans 13 residues. The CDR3 loop is CASSIPGLRGYTF. The CDR3 DNA sequence: TGTGCCAGTAGTATACCAGGGTTAAGGGGCTACACCTTC. Variable domain in full (rest from reference TRBV19 and TRBJ1-2): DGGITQSPKYLFRKEGQNVTLSCEQNLNHDAMYWYRQDPGQGLRLIYYSQIVNDFQKGDIAEGYSVSREKKESFPLTVTSAQKNPTAFYLCASSIPGLRGYTFGSGTRLTVV.

V gene TRBV18 combines with J gene TRBJ1-1; 7 positions match TRBD1. The V and J ends lost 3 bases and 5 bases, in that order; junction bases with no gene match: 3. The CDR3 is 13 residues long. Germline CDR1 is KGHSH and CDR2 is LQKENI. The CDR3 sequence: CASSPLQGTEAFF. The CDR3 DNA is TGTGCCAGCTCACCTCTACAGGGGACTGAAGCTTTCTTT.

The chain links TRBV2 to TRBJ1-5; TRBD1 aligns across 7 bases. Germline assignment: CDR1 SNHLY and CDR2 FYNNEI. V lost 10 bases to trimming and J lost 1 base; unmatched junction nucleotides: 13. CDR3 length: 16 amino acids. This chain's CDR3 is CATRTDRARSNQPQHF. CDR3 coding DNA: TGTGCCACCAGAACCGACAGGGCGAGGAGCAATCAGCCCCAGCATTTT.

The V call is TRBV19, the J call TRBJ1-2; TRBD1 might be the D (5 bases). Trimming removed 0 bases from V and 4 bases from J, with 15 bases in between. The CDR3 consists of 16 residues. The germline V gene encodes CDR1 LNHDA and CDR2 SQIVND (reference sequence). DNA of the CDR3: TGTGCCAGTAGTATAGAAGTCGCAGGGAGGACCTATGGCTACACCTTC. Translated: CASSIEVAGRTYGYTF.

The chain recombines TRBV5-1 with TRBJ1-1, with TRBD1 identical over 9 bases. V lost 0 bases and J lost 5; bases outside the gene matches: 2. Germline-derived CDR1 and CDR2 are SGHRS and YFSETQ. The CDR3 runs to 14 residues. In nucleotides, the CDR3 is TGCGCCAGCAGCTTGGAAGGACAGGGGACTGAAGCTTTCTTT. This encodes CASSLEGQGTEAFF.

The V and J genes are TRBV27 and TRBJ1-1; D remains unclear. V dropped 6 bases and J dropped 1 base, with 12 bases sitting between them. The CDR3 contains 14 residues. Germline loops: CDR1 MNHEY, CDR2 SMNVEV (reference sequence). In nucleotides, the CDR3 is TGTGCCAGCAGGGTACTCGCCCCGAACACTGAAGCTTTCTTT. Its protein product is CASRVLAPNTEAFF.

The chain recombines TRBV6-5 with TRBJ2-5; tentatively, D is TRBD1 (6 bases). V was shortened by 0 bases and J by 4 bases, with 12 bases between the two germline ends. Germline CDR1 is MNHEY and CDR2 is SVGAGI. The CDR3 contains 15 residues. DNA of the CDR3: TGTGCCAGCAGTTACTCGGGACAATCAACAGAGACCCAGTACTTC. Translation: CASSYSGQSTETQYF.

V gene TRBV7-8 combines with J gene TRBJ1-4; D gene ambiguous. Trimming removed 6 bases from V and 0 bases from J, with 5 bases in between. Germline CDR1 is SGHVS and CDR2 is FQNEAQ. The length of the CDR3 is 13 residues. CDR3 bases: TGTGCCAGCAGTCGGGCAACTAATGAAAAACTGTTTTTT. This codes for CASSRATNEKLFF. The full variable domain, in which reference TRBV7-8 and TRBJ1-4 provide the parts outside the CDR3, is GAGVSQSPRYKVAKRGQDVALRCDPISGHVSLFWYQQALGQGPEFLTYFQNEAQLDKSGLPSDRFFAERPEGSVSTLKIQRTQQEDSAVYLCASSRATNEKLFFGSGTQLSVL.

The chain couples TRBV30 to TRBJ2-7; D ambiguous. The CDR3 totals 11 residues. Germline CDR1 is GTSNPN and CDR2 is SVGIG (reference sequence). V gave up 5 bases and J gave up 3 bases, with 8 bases separating them. The CDR3 region has the DNA TGTGCCTGGTTGACACACTACGAGCAGTACTTC. Its protein is CAWLTHYEQYF.

The chain couples TRBV27 to TRBJ2-3, with TRBD1 matching over 7 bases. The V and J ends lost 3 bases and 0 bases, in that order; junction bases with no gene match: 3. CDR1 and CDR2 from the germline V gene are MNHEY and SMNVEV (reference sequence). The CDR3 is made up of 15 amino acids. This CDR3 reads CASSLLTGSTDTQYF. CDR3 DNA sequence: TGTGCCAGCAGTTTGTTGACAGGGAGCACAGATACGCAGTATTTT.

The J gene is TRBJ1-6, the V gene TRBV18, with TRBD1 matching over 7 bases. After removal of 6 bases from V and 14 bases from J, the junction contained 10 bases not matched to a gene. The germline CDR1 and CDR2 sequences are KGHSH and LQKENI. This CDR3 has 13 residues. CDR3: CASSPGQEQTLHF. DNA for the CDR3: TGTGCCAGCTCGCCCGGACAGGAGCAGACCCTCCACTTT.

This rearrangement joins TRBV5-1 to TRBJ1-1; D possibly corresponds to TRBD1 (5 bases). Trimming pared 4 bases from V and 3 bases from J, leaving 10 bases between. The length of the CDR3 is 13 residues. Germline values: CDR1 SGHRS, CDR2 YFSETQ. The CDR3 reads CASSEQAYTEAFF. The CDR3 DNA follows: TGCGCCAGCAGCGAACAGGCCTACACTGAAGCTTTCTTT.

Of note for this clone: This sample includes further DNA sequences coding for the same CDR3. This chain uses TRBV11-2 with TRBJ1-2, with D possibly TRBD1 on 5 matching bases. V lost 4 bases, J lost 2 bases, and 8 bases lay in between. Germline CDR1 is SGHAT and CDR2 is FQNNGV. The length of the CDR3 is 13 residues. Written as DNA, the CDR3 is TGTGCCAGCAGCTCGACAGTGAACTATGGCTACACCTTC. Amino acids: CASSSTVNYGYTF.

This rearrangement joins TRBV18 to TRBJ2-7; D possibly corresponds to TRBD1 (7 bases). This CDR3 spans 14 amino acids. Trimming stripped 3 bases from V and 5 bases from J, with 14 bases between. Germline V gene sequence: CDR1 KGHSH, CDR2 LQKENI. This chain's CDR3 is CASSPQTGRNEQYF. The CDR3 DNA is TGTGCCAGCTCACCTCAGACAGGGAGGAACGAGCAGTACTTC.

The rearrangement joins TRBV29-1 to TRBJ1-2; D is uncertain. V was pared by 7 bases and J by 1 base, with 10 bases between. Per the germline V gene, CDR1 is SQVTM and CDR2 is ANQGSEA. The CDR3 totals 12 residues. The CDR3 reads CSAQGSNYGYTF. The CDR3 bases are TGCAGCGCCCAAGGGAGTAACTATGGCTACACCTTC.

Concerning this clone itself: Other DNA sequences in the sample encode the same CDR3. The chain's CDR3 is CASSDSEGSSGNTIYF. Here the CDR3 DNA reads TGTGCCAGCAGTGACTCCGAGGGATCTTCTGGAAACACCATATATTTT. The V call is TRBV6-4, the J call TRBJ1-3; D is uncertain. The germline CDR1 and CDR2 sequences are MRHNA and SNTAGT. The V end lost 0 bases, the J end lost 1 base, and 10 bases lay between the germline ends. This CDR3 has 16 amino acids.

The chain links TRBV19 to TRBJ1-2, with D hard to call. V was pared by 7 bases and J by 3 bases, with 3 bases between. Germline CDR1 LNHDA, CDR2 SQIVND (reference sequence). The CDR3 is 10 residues long. Here the CDR3 reads CASNYYGYTF. The CDR3 nucleotides are TGTGCCAGTAACTACTATGGCTACACCTTC.

The chain links TRBV5-4 to TRBJ2-3; tentatively, D is TRBD2 (6 bases). CDR3 length: 15 residues. The V end lost 0 bases, the J end lost 4 bases, and 12 bases lay between the germline ends. Germline V lookup: CDR1 SGHNT, CDR2 YYREEE (reference sequence). This chain's CDR3 is CASSLALGGPDTQYF. CDR3 nucleotide sequence: TGTGCCAGCAGCTTGGCCTTGGGGGGTCCAGATACGCAGTATTTT.

The rearrangement uses TRBV5-1 and TRBJ2-5; 7 bases agree with TRBD2. The J call is doubtful: the DNA matches TRBJ2-7 better. CDR1 and CDR2 (germline): SGHRS, YFSETQ. This CDR3 region has 14 residues. The CDR3 DNA reads as TGCGCCAGCAGTCGACAAAGCGGGATGGACGAGCAGTACTTC. Its translation is CASSRQSGMDEQYF.

V and J are TRBV16 and TRBJ1-1; 7 bases are shared with TRBD1. CDR1 is KGHSY, CDR2 FQNENV, per germline. The V gene end was trimmed by 6 bases and the J gene end by 1 base; junction bases not matched to a gene: 5. This CDR3 has 14 amino acids. The CDR3 protein is CASSPTGQNTEAFF. The CDR3 bases are TGTGCCAGCAGTCCGACAGGGCAGAACACTGAAGCTTTCTTT.

The chain links TRBV6-5 to TRBJ2-5, with 10 bases lining up with TRBD2. Losses at the gene ends were 7 bases for V and 2 bases for J; bases not matched to a gene: 1. This CDR3 is 13 amino acids long. CDR1 is MNHEY and CDR2 is SVGAGI in the germline V gene. The CDR3 here is CASKAGGQETQYF. The CDR3 DNA follows: TGTGCCAGCAAAGCGGGAGGGCAAGAGACCCAGTACTTC.

The J gene is TRBJ1-1, the V gene TRBV6-5; D not certain. CDR3 size: 14 residues. V lost 5 bases and J lost 2, with 12 bases in between. Germline V gene lookup returns CDR1 MNHEY and CDR2 SVGAGI. The CDR3 DNA follows: TGTGCCAGCAGTCGCGACACGGATAACACTGAAGCTTTCTTT. This gives the protein CASSRDTDNTEAFF.

V usage is TRBV4-2 and J usage is TRBJ2-7; D is perhaps TRBD1 (5 bases). Germline assignment: CDR1 LGHNA and CDR2 YNFKEQ. The CDR3 runs 15 residues. V shed 1 base and J shed 4 bases, with 14 bases lying between them. In DNA form, the CDR3 reads TGTGCCAGCAGCCAAGGGGCAGGGATAGGGTACGAGCAGTACTTC. Protein product: CASSQGAGIGYEQYF.

Judged by frequency, this clone is medium-sized (0.01 to 0.1%). J is TRBJ1-1 and V is TRBV19; no reliable D call. Germline CDR1 and CDR2: LNHDA and SQIVND (reference sequence). CDR3 size: 13 residues. Trimming stripped 8 bases from V and 1 base from J, with 11 bases between. CDR3 amino acids: CASEDGGNTEAFF. The CDR3 bases are TGTGCCAGTGAGGACGGAGGGAACACTGAAGCTTTCTTT.

The rearrangement links TRBV4-3 to TRBJ1-2; D call uncertain. The V and J ends lost 0 bases and 0 bases respectively, with 11 bases between them. The CDR3 totals 16 residues. Germline-derived CDR1 and CDR2 are LGHNA and YSLEER. In nucleotides, the CDR3 is TGCGCCAGCAGCCAAGACGGGAGGGAGCCTAACTATGGCTACACCTTC. Translating gives CASSQDGREPNYGYTF.